The T cell receptor (beta chain) under discussion was sequenced for a study of blood T cell repertoires in COVID-19. Original data processing: Quantification of nucleated cells was approximated via reference gene primer amplification. Libraries were prepared by immunoSEQ multiplex PCR; TCRdb keeps only in-frame clonotypes and omits some of them. V and J calls and clone size are given by that table; D and trimming were obtained from the DNA. The sample holds 150,000 to 200,000 clones; 88% are singletons and the top ten take approximately 5.5%. The CDR3 sequence is 15 residues long. The ends lost 5 bases at V and 2 bases at J; junction bases unmatched: 6. Germline assignment: CDR1 SGHTA and CDR2 FQGNSA.

The TCR comes from a man in his forties with active or convalescent COVID-19. J is TRBJ1-5 and V is TRBV7-2; 7 positions agree with TRBD1. Sequences were obtained from peripheral blood. CDR3 nucleotide sequence: TGTGCCAGCAGCCTAGGGGGCTCGGGCAATCAGCCCCAGCATTTT. Translating it yields CASSLGGSGNQPQHF.